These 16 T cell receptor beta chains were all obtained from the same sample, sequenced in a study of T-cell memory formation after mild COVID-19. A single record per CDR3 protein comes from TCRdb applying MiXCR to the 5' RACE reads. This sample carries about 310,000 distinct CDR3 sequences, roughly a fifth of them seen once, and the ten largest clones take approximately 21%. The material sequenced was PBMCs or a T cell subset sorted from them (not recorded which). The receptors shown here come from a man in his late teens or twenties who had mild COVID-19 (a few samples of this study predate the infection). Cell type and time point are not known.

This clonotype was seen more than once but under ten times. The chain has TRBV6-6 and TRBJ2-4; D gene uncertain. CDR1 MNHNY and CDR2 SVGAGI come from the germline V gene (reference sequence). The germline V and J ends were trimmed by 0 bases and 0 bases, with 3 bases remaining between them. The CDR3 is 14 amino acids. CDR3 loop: CASSYSVAKNIQYF. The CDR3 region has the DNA TGTGCCAGCAGTTACTCGGTAGCCAAAAACATTCAGTACTTC.

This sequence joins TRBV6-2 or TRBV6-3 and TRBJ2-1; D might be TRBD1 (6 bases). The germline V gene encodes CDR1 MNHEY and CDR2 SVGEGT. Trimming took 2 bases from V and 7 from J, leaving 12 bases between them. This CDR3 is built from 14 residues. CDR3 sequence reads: CASSYLRGFNEQFF. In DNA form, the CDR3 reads TGTGCCAGCAGTTACCTCAGGGGATTTAATGAGCAGTTCTTC.

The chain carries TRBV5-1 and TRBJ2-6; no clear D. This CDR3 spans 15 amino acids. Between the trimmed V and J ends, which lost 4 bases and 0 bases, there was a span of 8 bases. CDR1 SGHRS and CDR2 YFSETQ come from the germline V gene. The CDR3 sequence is CASSQSASGANVLTF. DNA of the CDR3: TGCGCCAGCAGCCAATCAGCCTCTGGGGCCAACGTCCTGACTTTC.

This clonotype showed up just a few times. The CDR3 region is CASSYVSSTTEAFF. The CDR3, as DNA: TGTGCCAGCAGTTACGTCAGTTCCACCACTGAAGCTTTCTTT. The V gene is TRBV6-5, the J gene TRBJ1-1; D uncertain. The CDR3 has 14 amino acids. Germline V gene lookup returns CDR1 MNHEY and CDR2 SVGAGI. The germline V and J ends were trimmed by 2 bases and 4 bases, with 11 bases remaining between them.

The CDR3 DNA is TGCAGTGCTAGGGGACAGGGTAGTCAGCCCCAGCATTTT. This sequence encodes CSARGQGSQPQHF. The chain has TRBV20-1 and TRBJ1-5; 9 bases are a match to TRBD1. This CDR3 has 13 residues. The J segment lost 6 bases and the V segment lost 3 bases, leaving 3 bases of the junction unmatched. Germline CDR1 DFQATT, CDR2 SNEGSKA (reference sequence).

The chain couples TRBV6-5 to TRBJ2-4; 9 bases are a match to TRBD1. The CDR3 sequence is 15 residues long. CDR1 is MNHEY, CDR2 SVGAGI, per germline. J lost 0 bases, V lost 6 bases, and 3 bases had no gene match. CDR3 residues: CASSTGGTAKNIQYF. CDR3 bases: TGTGCCAGCAGCACAGGGGGCACAGCCAAAAACATTCAGTACTTC.

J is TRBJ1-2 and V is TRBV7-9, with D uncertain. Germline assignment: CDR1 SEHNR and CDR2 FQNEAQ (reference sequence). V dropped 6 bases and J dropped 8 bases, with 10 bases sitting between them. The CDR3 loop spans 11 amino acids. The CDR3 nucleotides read TGTGCCAGCAGTCATAATTCGGGCTACACCTTC. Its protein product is CASSHNSGYTF.

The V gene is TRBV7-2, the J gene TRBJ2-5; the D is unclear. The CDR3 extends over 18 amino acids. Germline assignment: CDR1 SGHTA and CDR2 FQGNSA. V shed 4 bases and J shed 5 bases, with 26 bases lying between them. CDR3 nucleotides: TGTGCCAGCAGCTCGCTTGGCCCCCGCTACCCCGTAGGGGAGACCCAGTACTTC. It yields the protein CASSSLGPRYPVGETQYF.

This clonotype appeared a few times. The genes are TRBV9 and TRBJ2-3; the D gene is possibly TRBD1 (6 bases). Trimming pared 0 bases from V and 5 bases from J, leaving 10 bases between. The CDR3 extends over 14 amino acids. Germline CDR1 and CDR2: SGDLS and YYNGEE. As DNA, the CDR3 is TGTGCCAGCAGCGTAGGAGGACAGCAAGATACGCAGTATTTT. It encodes CASSVGGQQDTQYF.

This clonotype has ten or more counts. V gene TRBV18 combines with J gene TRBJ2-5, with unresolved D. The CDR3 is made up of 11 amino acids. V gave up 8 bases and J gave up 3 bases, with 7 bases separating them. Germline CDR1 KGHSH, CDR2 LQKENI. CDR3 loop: CASSPKETQYF. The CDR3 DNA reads TGTGCCAGCAGCCCTAAAGAGACCCAGTACTTC.

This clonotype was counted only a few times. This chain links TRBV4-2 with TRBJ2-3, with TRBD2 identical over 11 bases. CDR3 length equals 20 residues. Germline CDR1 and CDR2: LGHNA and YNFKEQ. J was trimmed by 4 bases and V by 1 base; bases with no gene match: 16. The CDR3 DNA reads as TGTGCCAGCAGCCAAGGGGCTAGCGGGGGGAGCTCTCATGATCCAGATACGCAGTATTTT. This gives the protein CASSQGASGGSSHDPDTQYF.

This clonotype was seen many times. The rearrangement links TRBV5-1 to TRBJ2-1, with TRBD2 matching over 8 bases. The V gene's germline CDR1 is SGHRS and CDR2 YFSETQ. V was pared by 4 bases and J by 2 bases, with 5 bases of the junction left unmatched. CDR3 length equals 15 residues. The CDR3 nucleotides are TGCGCCAGCAGCGAATTAGCGGGGACCTACAATGAGCAGTTCTTC. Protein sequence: CASSELAGTYNEQFF.

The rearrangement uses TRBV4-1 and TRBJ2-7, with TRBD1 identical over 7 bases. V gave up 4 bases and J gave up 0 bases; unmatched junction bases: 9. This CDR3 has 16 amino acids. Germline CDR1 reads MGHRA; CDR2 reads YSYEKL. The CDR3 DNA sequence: TGCGCCAGCAGCCCTCTGGCGACAGGGACCTCCTACGAGCAGTACTTC. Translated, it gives CASSPLATGTSYEQYF.

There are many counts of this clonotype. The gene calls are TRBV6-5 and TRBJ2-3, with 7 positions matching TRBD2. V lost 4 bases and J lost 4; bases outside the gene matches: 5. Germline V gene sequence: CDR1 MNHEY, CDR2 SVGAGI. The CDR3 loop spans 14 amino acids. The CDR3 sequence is CASSWRGLPDTQYF. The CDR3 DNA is TGTGCCAGCAGTTGGCGGGGGTTACCAGATACGCAGTATTTT.

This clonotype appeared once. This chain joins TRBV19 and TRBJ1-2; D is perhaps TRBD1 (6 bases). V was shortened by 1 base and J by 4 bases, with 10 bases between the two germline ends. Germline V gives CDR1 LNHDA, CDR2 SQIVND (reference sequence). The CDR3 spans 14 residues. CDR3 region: CASSIVSDSYGYTF. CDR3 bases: TGTGCCAGTAGTATAGTCTCGGACAGCTATGGCTACACCTTC.

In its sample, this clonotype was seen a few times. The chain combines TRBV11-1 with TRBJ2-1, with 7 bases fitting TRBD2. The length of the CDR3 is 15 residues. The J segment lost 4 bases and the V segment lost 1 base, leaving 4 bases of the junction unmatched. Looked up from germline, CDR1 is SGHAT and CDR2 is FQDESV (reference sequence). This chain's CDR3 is CASSLVAGDYNEQFF. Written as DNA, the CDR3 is TGTGCCAGCAGCTTAGTGGCGGGAGATTACAATGAGCAGTTCTTC.